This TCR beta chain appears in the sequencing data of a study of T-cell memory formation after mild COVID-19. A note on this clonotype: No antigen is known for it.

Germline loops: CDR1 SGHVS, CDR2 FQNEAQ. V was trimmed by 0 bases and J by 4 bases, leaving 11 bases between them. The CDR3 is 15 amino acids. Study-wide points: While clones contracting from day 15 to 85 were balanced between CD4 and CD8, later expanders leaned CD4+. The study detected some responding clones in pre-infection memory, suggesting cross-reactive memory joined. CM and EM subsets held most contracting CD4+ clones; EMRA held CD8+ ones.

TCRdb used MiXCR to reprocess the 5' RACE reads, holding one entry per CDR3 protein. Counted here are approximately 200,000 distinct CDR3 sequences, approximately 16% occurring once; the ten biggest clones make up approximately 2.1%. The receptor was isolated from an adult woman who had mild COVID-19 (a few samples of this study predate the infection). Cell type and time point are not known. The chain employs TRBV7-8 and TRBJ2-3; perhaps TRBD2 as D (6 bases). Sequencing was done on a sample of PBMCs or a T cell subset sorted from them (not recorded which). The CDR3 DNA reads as TGTGCCAGCAGCTTAGCGAGCGGGCCCCCAGATACGCAGTATTTT. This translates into CASSLASGPPDTQYF.